This TCR beta chain was observed in a study of vaccination and CD4 T cells after COVID-19. Background on the study: Convalescent patients were SARS-CoV-2 positive by nasal swab PCR; several mild, one severe.

Scientists ran DNA taken from cultured CD4+ T cells through the Oncomine TCR Beta short-read assay for sequencing. TCRdb ran MiXCR on the PCR reads and lists one entry per CDR3 protein. The sample holds roughly 4,000 distinct CDR3 sequences, about 38% seen once. The treatment was: roughly 11-day PBMC culture with coronavirus spike peptide pools or control peptides (ViraFEST assay). A remark on this clonotype: Its specificity is not known.

This CDR3 has 17 residues. Germline-derived CDR1 and CDR2 are MGHDK and SYGVNS. V was pared by 4 bases and J by 3 bases, with 11 bases of the junction left unmatched. Notes on the study in general: Median SARS-CoV-2-reactive clonotypes rose from approximately 23 to 38, not significantly.

This receptor was identified in a human donor who had recovered from COVID-19. Sequences were obtained from CD4+ T cells from blood, cultured in vitro. V and J are TRBV25-1 and TRBJ2-7; 11 bases align to TRBD1. CDR3 sequence reads: CASSVTPGTGGFYEQYF. In nucleotides, the CDR3 is TGTGCCAGCAGTGTAACCCCCGGGACAGGGGGATTCTACGAGCAGTACTTC.